The 16 T cell receptor beta chains given below trace back to one sample, sequenced in a study of blood T cell repertoires in COVID-19. Assay used: immunoSEQ multiplex PCR; TCRdb lists only in-frame clones, some missing. The sample consists of 99,000 or so clones, around 80% of them appearing once. Sequencing used peripheral blood. The receptors originated from a woman aged 80 or older with acute or convalescent COVID-19.

The chain employs TRBV7-8 and TRBJ2-7; D is uncertain. The CDR3 has 14 amino acids. The germline V gene has CDR1 SGHVS and CDR2 FQNEAQ. The ends were cut back, 2 bases at V and 3 bases at J, with 11 bases in the middle. The CDR3 sequence is CASSLTAGSYEQYF. The CDR3 nucleotides read TGTGCCAGCAGCTTAACGGCAGGTAGCTACGAGCAGTACTTC.

This chain uses TRBV6-6 with TRBJ2-7; D not certain. The CDR3 length is 14 residues. Germline CDR1 and CDR2: MNHNY and SVGAGI (reference sequence). Trimming pared 0 bases from V and 0 bases from J, leaving 6 bases between. DNA for the CDR3: TGTGCCAGCAGTTACTCTGGCCGCTCCTACGAGCAGTACTTC. Amino acid sequence: CASSYSGRSYEQYF.

This chain uses TRBV5-1 with TRBJ2-5; 8 bases align to TRBD2. The length of the CDR3 is 15 residues. Germline V gives CDR1 SGHRS, CDR2 YFSETQ. J was trimmed by 2 bases and V by 5 bases; bases with no gene match: 8. The CDR3 loop reads CASRGSGTLQETQYF. The CDR3 DNA reads as TGCGCCAGCAGGGGTAGCGGGACACTTCAAGAGACCCAGTACTTC.

The J gene is TRBJ1-4, the V gene TRBV28; 8 bases match TRBD1. Germline assignment: CDR1 MDHEN and CDR2 SYDVKM. V lost 6 bases to trimming and J lost 5 bases; unmatched junction nucleotides: 5. CDR3 length: 14 residues. The CDR3 DNA is TGTGCCAGCAGACCAGGGGGCGGGAATGAAAAACTGTTTTTT. Its translation is CASRPGGGNEKLFF.

This clone was counted a single time. This chain uses TRBV19 with TRBJ1-5; 8 bases line up with TRBD1. This CDR3 is 16 amino acids long. With 4 bases clipped from V and 2 bases from J, the junction kept 7 bases outside the gene matches. Germline assignment: CDR1 LNHDA and CDR2 SQIVND (reference sequence). Here the CDR3 reads CASSRDGQGGNQPQHF. The CDR3 DNA reads as TGTGCCAGTAGTAGGGACGGACAGGGTGGCAATCAGCCCCAGCATTTT.

V and J are TRBV5-1 and TRBJ2-7; 7 nucleotides line up with TRBD2. The CDR3 covers 13 residues. Germline assignment: CDR1 SGHRS and CDR2 YFSETQ. V lost 3 bases to trimming and J lost 6 bases; unmatched junction nucleotides: 6. The CDR3: CASSSDLAGEQYF. CDR3 bases: TGCGCCAGCAGCTCGGACTTAGCGGGCGAGCAGTACTTC.

This clone was observed a few times. J is TRBJ1-1 and V is TRBV20-1; TRBD1 aligns across 7 bases. V gave up 3 bases and J gave up 5 bases; unmatched junction bases: 3. Germline values: CDR1 DFQATT, CDR2 SNEGSKA (reference sequence). The CDR3 length is 12 residues. In DNA form, the CDR3 reads TGCAGTGCTAGTACAGGGGATACTGAAGCTTTCTTT. It specifies CSASTGDTEAFF.

The chain links TRBV7-9 to TRBJ2-7; possibly TRBD2 for D (7 bases). Germline values: CDR1 SEHNR, CDR2 FQNEAQ (reference sequence). Trimming took 2 bases from V and 9 from J, leaving 14 bases between them. The CDR3 extends over 13 amino acids. The CDR3 nucleotides are TGTGCCAGCAGCTTACTGGGGGGGCTTGGGCAGTACGTC. Translation gives CASSLLGGLGQYV.

CDR3 residues: CASSQEFTANTEAFF. CDR3 DNA: TGCGCCAGCAGCCAAGAATTTACAGCGAACACTGAAGCTTTCTTT. The J gene is TRBJ1-1, the V gene TRBV4-3; D gene ambiguous. V was clipped by 0 bases and J by 1 base, with 9 bases between them. In germline, CDR1 is LGHNA, CDR2 YSLEER. CDR3 length: 15 residues.

This sequence joins TRBV2 and TRBJ2-2; no definite D call. In germline, CDR1 is SNHLY, CDR2 FYNNEI. Trimming shortened V by 6 bases and J by 4 bases, and 9 bases separated the two germline ends. This CDR3 is 13 amino acids long. The CDR3 nucleotides read TGTGCCAGCAGCACGCAGGTCACCGGGGAGCTGTTTTTT. This translates into CASSTQVTGELFF.

The chain employs TRBV30 and TRBJ2-1; the match to TRBD2 covers 7 bases. After removal of 2 bases from V and 13 bases from J, the junction contained 8 bases not matched to a gene. CDR3 size: 12 residues. From germline, CDR1 is GTSNPN and CDR2 SVGIG (reference sequence). The DNA for the CDR3 is TGTGCCTGGAGTAGATTGTCTAGCGGACAGTTCTTC. This sequence encodes CAWSRLSSGQFF. Variable domain in full (rest from reference TRBV30 and TRBJ2-1): SQTIHQWPATLVQPVGSPLSLECTVEGTSNPNLYWYRQAAGRGLQLLFYSVGIGQISSEVPQNLSASRPQDRQFILSSKKLLLSDSGFYLCAWSRLSSGQFFGPGTRLTVL.

The rearrangement joins TRBV18 to TRBJ1-3, with no clear D. The germline gives CDR1 KGHSH, CDR2 LQKENI. The CDR3 totals 16 residues. Trimming stripped 5 bases from V and 0 bases from J, with 14 bases between. CDR3 bases: TGTGCCAGCTCATCTAACCCACCTCGCTCTGGAAACACCATATATTTT. Translated, it gives CASSSNPPRSGNTIYF. Full variable domain (missing parts from reference TRBV18 and TRBJ1-3): NAGVMQNPRHLVRRRGQEARLRCSPMKGHSHVYWYRQLPEEGLKFMVYLQKENIIDESGMPKERFSAEFPKEGPSILRIQQVVRGDSAAYFCASSSNPPRSGNTIYFGEGSWLTVV.

This sequence joins TRBV5-1 and TRBJ2-2; unclear D gene. CDR1 is SGHRS and CDR2 is YFSETQ in the germline V gene. Trimming pared 2 bases from V and 12 bases from J, leaving 11 bases between. This CDR3 is 12 amino acids long. The CDR3 nucleotides are TGCGCCAGCAGCTTCCCCGGAGAGAAGCTGTTTTTT. Translated, it gives CASSFPGEKLFF.

This chain connects TRBV5-6 to TRBJ1-2, with 10 positions matching TRBD1. This CDR3 spans 14 amino acids. Per the germline V gene, CDR1 is SGHDT and CDR2 is YYEEEE. With 4 bases clipped from V and 4 bases from J, the junction kept 4 bases outside the gene matches. Here the CDR3 DNA reads TGTGCCAGCAGCCGACAGGGGGCAAGCTATGGCTACACCTTC. It is translated as CASSRQGASYGYTF.

This chain connects TRBV19 to TRBJ2-3; D may be TRBD2 (6 bases). Germline V gene data show CDR1 as LNHDA and CDR2 as SQIVND (reference sequence). The ends were cut back, 4 bases at V and 2 bases at J, with 10 bases in the middle. The length of the CDR3 is 14 residues. CDR3 nucleotide sequence: TGTGCCAGTAGTAGGGGACTTACCACAGATACGCAGTATTTT. Its protein product is CASSRGLTTDTQYF. The full variable domain, completed using reference TRBV19 and TRBJ2-3, is DGGITQSPKYLFRKEGQNVTLSCEQNLNHDAMYWYRQDPGQGLRLIYYSQIVNDFQKGDIAEGYSVSREKKESFPLTVTSAQKNPTAFYLCASSRGLTTDTQYFGPGTRLTVL.

The genes are TRBV11-2 and TRBJ1-4; possible D gene TRBD1, 5 bases. The germline CDR1 and CDR2 sequences are SGHAT and FQNNGV. V dropped 2 bases and J dropped 7 bases, with 11 bases sitting between them. This CDR3 has 14 amino acids. The CDR3 loop reads CASSLQGGVEKLFF. The CDR3 coding sequence is TGTGCCAGCAGCTTACAGGGCGGGGTTGAAAAACTGTTTTTT.